Given below is one T cell receptor (beta chain) in context. Its antigen remains unknown. Sequenced by immunoSEQ multiplex PCR; TCRdb stores in-frame clones only, minus some. The data contain about 43,000 clones, roughly 88% of them seen just once; the ten biggest clones take up about 2.5%. Germline V lookup: CDR1 SGHAT, CDR2 FQNNGV. The ends were cut back, 0 bases at V and 4 bases at J, with 13 bases in the middle. The CDR3 totals 16 residues. Busulfan-fludarabine conditioning, marrow transplant, and cyclophosphamide on days +3 and +4 were administered. The source of the sample is a study of T cells after posttransplantation cyclophosphamide. Study-wide results and limits: Donor CD8+ memory clones often dominated recipient blood repertoires at later times.

The sample was PBMCs, taken about 64 days after allogeneic stem cell transplant with posttransplant cyclophosphamide. This chain uses TRBV11-2 with TRBJ1-5; weak D call: TRBD1 (5 bases). The TCR sequence derives from a male patient between 60 and 69 years old who received an allogeneic stem cell transplant from a related donor and was CMV-positive. These T cells may partly come from the graft donor. The CDR3 loop is CASSLDSSGKNQPQHF. The CDR3 DNA reads TGTGCCAGCAGCTTAGATAGTTCAGGGAAGAATCAGCCCCAGCATTTT.